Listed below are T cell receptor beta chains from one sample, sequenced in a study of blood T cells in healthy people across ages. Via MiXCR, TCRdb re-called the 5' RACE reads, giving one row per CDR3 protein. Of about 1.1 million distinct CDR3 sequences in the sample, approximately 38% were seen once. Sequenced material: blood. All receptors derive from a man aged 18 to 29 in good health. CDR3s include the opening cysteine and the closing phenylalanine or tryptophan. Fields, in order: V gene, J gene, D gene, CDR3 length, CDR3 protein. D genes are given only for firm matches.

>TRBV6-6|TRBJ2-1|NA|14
CASARQGIYNEQFF
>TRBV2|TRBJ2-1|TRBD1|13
CASSRGTGDEQFF
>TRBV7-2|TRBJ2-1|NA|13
CASSPRVPNEQFF
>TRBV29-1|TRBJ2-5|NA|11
CSVERQETQYF
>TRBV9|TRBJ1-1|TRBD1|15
CASSRQGMDITEAFF
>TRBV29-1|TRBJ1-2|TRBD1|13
CSAEQGVAAGYTF
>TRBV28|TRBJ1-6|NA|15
CASSLMPGPNSPLHF
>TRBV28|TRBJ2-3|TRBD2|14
CASRVAGDTDTQYF
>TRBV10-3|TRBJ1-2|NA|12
CAIKRNNYGYTF
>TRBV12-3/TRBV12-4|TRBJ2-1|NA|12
CASISSYNEQFF
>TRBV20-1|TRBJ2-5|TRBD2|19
CSARDLLINLAGELGEQYF
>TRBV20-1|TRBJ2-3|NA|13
CSANVRASGTQYF
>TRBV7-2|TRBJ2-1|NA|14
CASSLSGLRNEQFF
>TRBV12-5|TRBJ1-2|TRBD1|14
CASGQDRVGHGYTF
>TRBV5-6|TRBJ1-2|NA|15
CASSQPGRSNYGYTF
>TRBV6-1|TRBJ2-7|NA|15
CASSVVADYSYEQYF
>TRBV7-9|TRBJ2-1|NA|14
CASSLLGSFNEQFF
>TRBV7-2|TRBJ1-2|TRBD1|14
CASKRGQGEDGYTF
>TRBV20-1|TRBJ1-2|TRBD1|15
CSARDLRKGAYGYTF
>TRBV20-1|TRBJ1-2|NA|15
CSARDHKQANYGYTF
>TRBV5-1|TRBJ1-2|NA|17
CASSLAPTGTDNYGYTF
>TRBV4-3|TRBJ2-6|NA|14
CASSPSPGANVLTF
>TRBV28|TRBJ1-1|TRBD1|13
CVRGPGGGTEAFF
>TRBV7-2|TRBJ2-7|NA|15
CASSLETRGWNEQYF
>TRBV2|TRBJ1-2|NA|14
CASSERGVWYGYTF
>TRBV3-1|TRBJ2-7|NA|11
CASSQDSLQYF
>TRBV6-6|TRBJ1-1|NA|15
CASSPGASQNTEAFF
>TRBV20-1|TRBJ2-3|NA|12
CSARASTDTQYF
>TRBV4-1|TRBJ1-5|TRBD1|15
CASSQGQGGNQPQHF
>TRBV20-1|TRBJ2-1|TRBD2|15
CSARLAGGPYNEQFF
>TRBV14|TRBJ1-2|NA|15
CASSLNLGDRYGYTF
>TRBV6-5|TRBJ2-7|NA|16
CASSYWSGFSSYEQYF
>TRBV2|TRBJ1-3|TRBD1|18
CASSALSARTGTGNTIYF
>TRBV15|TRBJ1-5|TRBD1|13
CATSRRGNQPQHF
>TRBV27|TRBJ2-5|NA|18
CASSLLPPTGSPQETQYF
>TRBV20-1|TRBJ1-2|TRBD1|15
CSADTGALTNYGYTF
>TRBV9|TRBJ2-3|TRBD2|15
CASSVDAGETDTQYF
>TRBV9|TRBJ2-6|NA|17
CASSVRDTPAGANVLTF
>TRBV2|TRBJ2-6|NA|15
CASSDSLRGANVLTF
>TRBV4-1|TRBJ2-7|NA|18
CASSLFPTGRFRSYEQYF
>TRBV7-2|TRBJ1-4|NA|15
CASSSGEYSGEKLFF
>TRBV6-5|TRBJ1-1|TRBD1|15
CASDDREFGNTEAFF
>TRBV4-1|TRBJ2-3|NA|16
CASSQVPGASTDTQYF
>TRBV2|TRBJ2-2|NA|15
CASSNGGRNTGELFF
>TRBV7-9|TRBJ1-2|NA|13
CASTGVETQGYTF
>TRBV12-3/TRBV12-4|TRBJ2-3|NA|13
CASRENAPDTQYF
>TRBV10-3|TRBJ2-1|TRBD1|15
CAISGGQGNYNEQFF
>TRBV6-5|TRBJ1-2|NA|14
CASSPTKRTGYDTF
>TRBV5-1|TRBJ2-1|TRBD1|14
CASSSRTGNNEQFF
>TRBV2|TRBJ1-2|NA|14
CASSEASRLDGYTF